This TCR beta chain was captured by sequencing in a study of shared clonotypes between healthy human individuals. Terminally differentiated effector memory CD45RA+ cells were excluded from the naive CD8 cells, which were CD45RO-negative and positively selected for CCR7. CDR1 is MDHEN, CDR2 SYDVKM, per germline. V lost 3 bases to trimming and J lost 1 base, with 9 bases between them. This CDR3 comprises 14 residues. Some clones are missing from TCRdb's copy, which holds only in-frame ones; the method was immunoSEQ multiplex PCR. The sample carries a few million clones, 85% to 95% recorded once. Sequencing used naive CD8+ T cells from PBMCs. The V gene is TRBV28, the J gene TRBJ2-5; possible D gene TRBD1, 5 bases. This clonotype was sampled from a young man in good health. Some clones in this sample may be carry-over from other donors' samples. In DNA, the CDR3 is TGTGCCAGCAGTTTGCCAGGGATCCAAGAGACCCAGTACTTC. It yields the protein CASSLPGIQETQYF.